This TCR beta chain was identified in a study of T cell changes during pregnancy in multiple sclerosis. This table comes from immunoSEQ multiplex PCR, and its TCRdb copy is limited to in-frame clones, with some not included. The sample includes approximately 61,000 clones, roughly 90% seen only once; the top ten take over 1.5%. This CDR3 comprises 16 residues. Trimming removed 2 bases from V and 3 bases from J; junction bases left unmatched: 10. CDR1 SGHDT and CDR2 YYEEEE come from the germline V gene. V usage is TRBV5-6 and J usage is TRBJ2-5; TRBD1 agrees at 7 bases. Sequencing was performed on peripheral blood, taken in the first trimester of pregnancy. This receptor was identified in a female donor with multiple sclerosis, enrolled in a pregnancy study. The CDR3 spells CASSFTGATSEETQYF. CDR3 sequence (DNA): TGTGCCAGCAGCTTCACAGGGGCCACCTCTGAAGAGACCCAGTACTTC.